This T cell receptor beta chain was retrieved from a study of human T cells and chemical hapten exposure. Looking at the study overall: Sensitization used 2% DPC on approximately 2 cm by approximately 2 cm upper inner arm skin.

TCRdb processed the RACE reads anew with MiXCR; each CDR3 protein has one entry. The table has some 84,000 distinct CDR3 sequences, roughly 8.5% seen once. Time point of the sample: pre-sensitization, week 0. Described treatment: therapeutic diphenylcyclopropenone sensitization with weekly scalp DPC. As regards this clonotype: The junction and the germline gene differ at one end; a read error may be behind it.

The CDR3 has 13 amino acids. CDR1 and CDR2 (germline): SQVTM, ANQGSEA. The sequencing used whole blood, collected in connection with sensitization to the hapten diphenylcyclopropenone (DPC). This sequence joins TRBV29-1 and TRBJ2-1, with TRBD1 identical over 9 bases. The sequence came from a man in his forties with alopecia areata. Some clones in this sample may be carry-over from other donors' samples. The CDR3 DNA reads as TGCAGCGTTGAGACTACTACCGGGACAGGGCCCGTTTTC. Translating it yields CSVETTTGTGPVF.